Listed below are T cell receptor beta chains from one sample, sequenced in a study of blood T cell repertoires in COVID-19. Sequencing used immunoSEQ multiplex PCR; TCRdb keeps in-frame clones, though not all of them. The sample carries approximately 81,000 clones, approximately 90% recorded once. Sequences were obtained from peripheral blood. These receptors were taken from a man in his 70s with active or convalescent COVID-19. Each CDR3 is given with its conserved first and last residue. A D gene is named only where the DNA matches it firmly. Expanded clones get a size class; other rows say once, few or many, or leave the size out.

J,D,length,V,size,DNA,CDR3
TRBJ2-3,.,14,TRBV5-1,.,TGCGCCAGCAGCTTGGGGAGGCGGGCAGATACGCAGTATTTT,CASSLGRRADTQYF
TRBJ1-2,TRBD1,13,TRBV12-3/TRBV12-4,few,TGTGCCAGCAGCCCGACAGGGGATGCTGGCTACACCTTC,CASSPTGDAGYTF
TRBJ2-5,TRBD2,17,TRBV19,.,TGTGCCAGTAGTATTACTAGCGGGGGGCTCTACCAAGAGACCCAGTACTTC,CASSITSGGLYQETQYF
TRBJ1-1,.,11,TRBV12-3/TRBV12-4,.,TGTGCCAGCAGTTCTCGGGATGAAGCTTTCTTT,CASSSRDEAFF
TRBJ2-2,.,17,TRBV6-1,.,TGTGCCAGCAGTGCACGCAGGGGAGCATGGGAGCCCGGGGAGCTGTTTTTT,CASSARRGAWEPGELFF
TRBJ1-3,.,15,TRBV3-1/TRBV3-2,.,TGTGCCAGCAGCCAGATGCGGACAACTGGAAACACCATATATTTT,CASSQMRTTGNTIYF
TRBJ1-5,.,14,TRBV18,.,TGTGCCAGCTCGGGTAGCGATAGCAATCAGCCCCAGCATTTT,CASSGSDSNQPQHF
TRBJ2-3,.,17,TRBV24-1,.,TGTGCCACCAGTGACCGGGGACAAGGGGAGAGCACAGATACGCAGTATTTT,CATSDRGQGESTDTQYF
TRBJ2-2,TRBD2,18,TRBV4-3,.,TGCGCCAGCAGCCAGACGACTAGCGGGGTCTCGAACACCGGGGAGCTGTTTTTT,CASSQTTSGVSNTGELFF
TRBJ1-6,TRBD1,13,TRBV6-1,.,TGTGCCAGCAGTGACAGGGGGAATTCACCCCTCCACTTT,CASSDRGNSPLHF
TRBJ1-2,.,14,TRBV5-6,.,TGTGCCAGCAGCTTCCCCCCCGGGGATGATGGCTACACCTTC,CASSFPPGDDGYTF
TRBJ2-3,TRBD2,15,TRBV2,once,TGTGCCAGCAGTTCCGGGGGGACCTACACAGATACGCAGTATTTT,CASSSGGTYTDTQYF
TRBJ1-1,.,15,TRBV6-1,.,TGTGCCAGCAGTGAAGCGGGGGCAGCGAACACTGAAGCTTTCTTT,CASSEAGAANTEAFF
TRBJ2-3,TRBD2,14,TRBV2,.,TGTGCCAGCCAATGGGTAGCGGGGGAAGATACGCAGTATTTT,CASQWVAGEDTQYF
TRBJ1-3,.,14,TRBV9,.,TGTGCCAGCAGCGTACGGGTAGCGACGGACACCATATATTTT,CASSVRVATDTIYF
TRBJ2-5,.,14,TRBV5-1,.,TGCGCCAGCAGCAGGGCGGGGACAGAAGAGACCCAGTACTTC,CASSRAGTEETQYF
TRBJ1-2,.,12,TRBV18,.,TGTGCCAGCTCACCGGAGACCTATGGCTACACCTTC,CASSPETYGYTF
TRBJ2-5,TRBD2,15,TRBV7-2,.,TGTGCCAGCAGCATTACTAGCGGGGGGAGGGAGACCCAGTACTTC,CASSITSGGRETQYF
TRBJ2-7,.,15,TRBV7-9,.,TGTGCCAGCAGCTTAGGTCAGGGGAGCTCCTACGAGCAGTACTTC,CASSLGQGSSYEQYF
TRBJ2-7,TRBD1,15,TRBV19,.,TGTGCCAGTAGTCACGGGGGACAGGGGGCCTACGAGCAGTACTTC,CASSHGGQGAYEQYF
TRBJ2-6,TRBD1,16,TRBV7-9,.,TGTGCCAGCAGCCTAGAACCGGGACAGGGGGTCAACGTCCTGACTTTC,CASSLEPGQGVNVLTF
TRBJ1-1,.,14,TRBV4-2,.,TGTGCCAGCAGCCAAGATCCCGTCGGTCCTTCTTCTTTCTTT,CASSQDPVGPSSFF